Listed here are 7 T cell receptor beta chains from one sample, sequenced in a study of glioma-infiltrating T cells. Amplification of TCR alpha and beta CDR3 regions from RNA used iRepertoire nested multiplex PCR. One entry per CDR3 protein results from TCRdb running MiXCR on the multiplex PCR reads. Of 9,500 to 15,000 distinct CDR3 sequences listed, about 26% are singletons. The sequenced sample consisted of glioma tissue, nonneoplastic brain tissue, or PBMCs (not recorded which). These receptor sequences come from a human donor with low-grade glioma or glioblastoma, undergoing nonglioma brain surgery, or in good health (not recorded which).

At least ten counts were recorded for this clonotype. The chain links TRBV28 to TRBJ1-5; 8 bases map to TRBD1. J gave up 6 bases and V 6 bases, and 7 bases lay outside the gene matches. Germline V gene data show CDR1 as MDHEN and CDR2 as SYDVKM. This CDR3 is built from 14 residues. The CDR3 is CASSFDRGGQPQHF. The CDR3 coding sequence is TGTGCCAGCAGCTTTGACAGGGGAGGTCAGCCCCAGCATTTT.

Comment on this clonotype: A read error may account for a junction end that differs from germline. CDR3: CDSSSTGKNTEAFF. Written as DNA, the CDR3 is TGTGACAGCTCGTCCACGGGAAAGAACACTGAAGCTTTCTTC. This chain connects TRBV18 to TRBJ1-1; D gene uncertain. The CDR3 length is 14 residues. Germline assignment: CDR1 KGHSH and CDR2 LQKENI.

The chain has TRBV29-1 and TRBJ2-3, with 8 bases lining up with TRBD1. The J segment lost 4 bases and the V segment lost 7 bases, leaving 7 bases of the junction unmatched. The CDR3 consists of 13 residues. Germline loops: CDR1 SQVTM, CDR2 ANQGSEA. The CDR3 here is CSAQGAMADTQYF. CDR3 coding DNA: TGCAGCGCCCAGGGGGCGATGGCAGATACGCAGTATTTT.

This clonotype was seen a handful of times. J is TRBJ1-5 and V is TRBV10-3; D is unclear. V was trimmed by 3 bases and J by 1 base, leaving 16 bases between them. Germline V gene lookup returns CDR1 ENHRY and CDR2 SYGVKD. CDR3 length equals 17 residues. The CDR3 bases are TGTGCCATCAGTGAAAGGCGGGTTGAGAGGAGCAATCAGCCCCAGCATTTT. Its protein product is CAISERRVERSNQPQHF.

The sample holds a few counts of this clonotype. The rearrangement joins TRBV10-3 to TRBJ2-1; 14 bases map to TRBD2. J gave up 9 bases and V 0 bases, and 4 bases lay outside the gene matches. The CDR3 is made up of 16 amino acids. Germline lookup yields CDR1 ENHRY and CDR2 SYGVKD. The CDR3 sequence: CAISESTSGRASEQFF. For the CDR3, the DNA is TGTGCCATCAGTGAGTCGACTAGCGGGAGGGCCTCTGAGCAGTTCTTC.

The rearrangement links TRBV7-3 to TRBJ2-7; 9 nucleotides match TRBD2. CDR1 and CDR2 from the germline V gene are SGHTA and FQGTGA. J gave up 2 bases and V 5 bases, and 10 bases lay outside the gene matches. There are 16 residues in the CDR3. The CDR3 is CASSITGTSNTYEQYF. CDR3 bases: TGTGCCAGCAGCATCACCGGGACTAGCAATACCTACGAGCAGTACTTC.

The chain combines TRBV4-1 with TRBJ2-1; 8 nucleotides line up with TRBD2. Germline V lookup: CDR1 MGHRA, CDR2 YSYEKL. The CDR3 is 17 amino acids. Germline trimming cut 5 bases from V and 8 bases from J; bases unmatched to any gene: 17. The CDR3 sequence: CASSGGVGVAGRYEQFF. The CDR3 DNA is TGCGCCAGCAGCGGTGGTGTCGGTGTAGCGGGAAGATATGAGCAGTTCTTC.